The subject of this entry is one TCR beta chain. Germline loops: CDR1 SGHRS, CDR2 YFSETQ. The CDR3 has 15 amino acids. J was trimmed by 1 base and V by 4 bases; bases with no gene match: 5. The entry originates in a study of blood T cell repertoires in COVID-19. In the study overall: The samples span acute and convalescent COVID-19 from the United States, Italy and Spain.

Study processing details: Amplification of reference gene primers provided the estimated nucleated cell counts. Assay: immunoSEQ multiplex PCR; the TCRdb copy retains only in-frame clones and omits some. That table gives V, J and clone size, and the DNA gave D and trimming. The sample shows 190,000 or so clones, about 91% of them seen only once. The origin of this receptor is a man aged 18 to 30 with acute COVID-19. The rearrangement uses TRBV5-1 and TRBJ2-3, with TRBD1 identical over 8 bases. Sequencing input: PBMCs or T cells enriched from blood (not recorded which). CDR3 DNA: TGCGCCAGCAGCGCTGGGGACAGGCGCACAGATACGCAGTATTTT. Translation: CASSAGDRRTDTQYF.